One sample yielded the 18 T cell receptor beta chains listed below, sequenced in a study of CD8 T cells in Susac syndrome. Random hexamers were used to reverse transcribe roughly 0.45 to 1 ug of RNA. TCRdb reprocessed the immunoSEQ multiplex PCR reads via MiXCR and lists one record per CDR3 protein. The sample includes about 160,000 distinct CDR3 sequences, 85% to 95% of them seen just once. Specimen: CD4+ T cells from PBMCs. All receptors come from a human donor in good health.

In this sample, this clonotype turned up a few times. The gene calls are TRBV7-2 and TRBJ2-7; TRBD2 matches at 10 bases. This CDR3 region has 14 residues. From germline, CDR1 is SGHTA and CDR2 FQGNSA. V shed 7 bases and J 4 bases; nucleotides not matched to a gene: 7. CDR3 sequence (DNA): TGTGCCAGCACACAAAGCGGGGGGGCTTACGAGCAGTACTTC. It codes for CASTQSGGAYEQYF.

J is TRBJ1-2 and V is TRBV3-1; D unclear. Germline values: CDR1 LGHDT, CDR2 YNNKEL (reference sequence). The CDR3 has 16 residues. With 1 base removed from V and 4 bases from J, the gap between germline ends came to 16 bases. The CDR3: CASSQGEPVQSYGYTF. Here the CDR3 DNA reads TGTGCCAGCAGCCAAGGGGAGCCGGTGCAGAGCTATGGCTACACCTTC.

The rearrangement joins TRBV20-1 to TRBJ2-3; TRBD2 matches at 7 bases. This CDR3 has 14 residues. With V trimmed by 0 bases and J by 4 bases, 4 bases remained unmatched. Per the germline V gene, CDR1 is DFQATT and CDR2 is SNEGSKA (reference sequence). CDR3 residues: CSARDLSGADTQYF. The CDR3 DNA reads as TGCAGTGCTAGAGATCTCAGCGGGGCAGATACGCAGTATTTT.

The DNA of the CDR3 is TGTGCCAGCAGCAAAGGACCGAACACTGAAGCTTTCTTT. As protein: CASSKGPNTEAFF. V and J are TRBV7-2 and TRBJ1-1; D not certain. Germline V CDR1 and CDR2: SGHTA, FQGNSA. Trimming removed 5 bases from V and 1 base from J, with 8 bases in between. This CDR3 comprises 13 residues. Complete variable domain (other parts from reference TRBV7-2 and TRBJ1-1): GAGVSQSPSNKVTEKGKDVELRCDPISGHTALYWYRQSLGQGLEFLIYFQGNSAPDKSGLPSDRFSAERTGGSVSTLTIQRTQQEDSAVYLCASSKGPNTEAFFGQGTRLTVV.

V and J are TRBV29-1 and TRBJ2-5; no definite D call. The CDR3 consists of 12 residues. Germline V gene data show CDR1 as SQVTM and CDR2 as ANQGSEA. Trimming shortened V by 7 bases and J by 9 bases, and 18 bases separated the two germline ends. The CDR3 coding sequence is TGCAGCGGGTACGGTCCCGAGGCGGCCCAGTACTTC. Translated, it gives CSGYGPEAAQYF. Supplemented by reference TRBV29-1 and TRBJ2-5, the full variable domain reads SAVISQKPSRDICQRGTSLTIQCQVDSQVTMMFWYRQQPGQSLTLIATANQGSEATYESGFVIDKFPISRPNLTFSTLTVSNMSPEDSSIYLCSGYGPEAAQYFGPGTRLLVL.

V and J are TRBV18 and TRBJ2-1; TRBD1 matches at 7 bases. The CDR3 consists of 15 residues. V shed 0 bases and J 4 bases; nucleotides not matched to a gene: 3. Germline V gives CDR1 KGHSH, CDR2 LQKENI. For the CDR3, the DNA is TGTGCCAGCTCACCACCCGGGACAGCGTACAATGAGCAGTTCTTC. This translates into CASSPPGTAYNEQFF.

The V gene is TRBV5-1, the J gene TRBJ1-6, with D hard to call. The length of the CDR3 is 15 residues. V gave up 1 base and J gave up 6 bases, with 11 bases separating them. The V gene's germline CDR1 is SGHRS and CDR2 YFSETQ. CDR3 protein: CASSLNGVGNSPLHF. In nucleotides, the CDR3 is TGCGCCAGCAGCTTGAACGGGGTTGGTAATTCACCCCTCCACTTT.

This clonotype was seen once. This chain joins TRBV7-3 and TRBJ1-2, with D perhaps TRBD1 (6 bases). This CDR3 contains 16 residues. Germline V gives CDR1 SGHTA, CDR2 FQGTGA. The germline V and J ends were trimmed by 4 bases and 4 bases, with 19 bases remaining between them. The CDR3 reads CASSSAPRGSGYGYTF. CDR3 in DNA: TGTGCCAGCAGCTCAGCCCCCAGGGGTTCGGGCTATGGCTACACCTTC.

The chain employs TRBV3-1 and TRBJ1-2; 7 nucleotides match TRBD1. Trimming removed 2 bases from V and 8 bases from J; junction bases left unmatched: 5. Looked up from germline, CDR1 is LGHDT and CDR2 is YNNKEL (reference sequence). The CDR3 has 13 residues. DNA of the CDR3: TGTGCCAGCAGCCAAAATCGACAGGGCGGCTACACCTTC. Protein product: CASSQNRQGGYTF.

The chain uses TRBV20-1 and TRBJ1-2; the D is unclear. V lost 2 bases and J 0 bases, leaving 10 bases between the germline ends. The CDR3 length is 14 residues. Germline V gene data show CDR1 as DFQATT and CDR2 as SNEGSKA (reference sequence). CDR3 protein: CSARRQEPNYGYTF. In DNA, the CDR3 is TGCAGTGCTAGACGGCAAGAACCTAACTATGGCTACACCTTC.

This chain uses TRBV18 with TRBJ2-5; TRBD2 is a possible D gene (6 bases). The CDR3 is 15 amino acids. Germline-derived CDR1 and CDR2 are KGHSH and LQKENI. V lost 1 base, J lost 4 bases, and 13 bases lay in between. The CDR3 region has the DNA TGTGCCAGCTCACCACAGAACGGGGGATTAGAGACCCAGTACTTC. Translated, it gives CASSPQNGGLETQYF.

The chain links TRBV30 to TRBJ2-7, with D possibly matching TRBD1 (5 bases). The CDR3 is 14 residues long. The ends were cut back, 4 bases at V and 6 bases at J, with 19 bases in the middle. CDR1 and CDR2 (germline): GTSNPN, SVGIG (reference sequence). The CDR3 here is CAWNPKPSRAEQYF. CDR3 sequence (DNA): TGTGCCTGGAACCCGAAGCCCAGCAGGGCCGAGCAGTACTTC.

This clonotype has a single count. V is TRBV10-3 and J is TRBJ1-5, with a weak D call TRBD1 (5 bases). Per the germline V gene, CDR1 is ENHRY and CDR2 is SYGVKD. The V end lost 6 bases, the J end lost 1 base, and 10 bases lay between the germline ends. The CDR3 runs to 14 residues. This CDR3 is CAISFDRSNQPQHF. CDR3 bases: TGTGCCATCAGCTTTGACAGAAGCAATCAGCCCCAGCATTTT.

This sequence joins TRBV6-5 and TRBJ1-3; 7 nucleotides align to TRBD1. Germline assignment: CDR1 MNHEY and CDR2 SVGAGI. The CDR3 runs 15 residues. V lost 5 bases to trimming and J lost 4 bases; unmatched junction nucleotides: 8. In DNA form, the CDR3 reads TGTGCCAGCAGTCCCAGGGGGGGGACAGGAAACACCATATATTTT. This encodes CASSPRGGTGNTIYF.

The chain employs TRBV12-3 or TRBV12-4 and TRBJ1-2; tentative D call: TRBD1 (5 bases). This CDR3 comprises 13 residues. V lost 5 bases and J lost 9, with 16 bases in between. The CDR3 DNA follows: TGTGCCAGCAGTAGTAACCCGGGACGGCGCTACACCTTC. It codes for CASSSNPGRRYTF.

The rearrangement links TRBV12-5 to TRBJ2-2, with TRBD2 matching 9 bases. CDR3 length: 17 amino acids. The trim removed 2 bases at V and 10 bases at J, leaving 14 bases unmatched. Germline CDR1 and CDR2: LGHNT and FRNRAP. CDR3 protein: CASGLLKNSGGFEELFF. The CDR3 DNA reads as TGTGCTAGTGGTTTGCTTAAAAATAGCGGGGGTTTCGAGGAGCTGTTTTTT.

CDR3 in DNA: TGTGCCAGCAATCTGGGACTAGCGGGCGGGGAGCAGTTCTTC. This translates into CASNLGLAGGEQFF. This rearrangement joins TRBV12-3 or TRBV12-4 to TRBJ2-1; 12 bases line up with TRBD2. The V gene end was trimmed by 7 bases and the J gene end by 10 bases; junction bases not matched to a gene: 8. The CDR3 consists of 14 residues.

There are a few counts of this clonotype. The gene calls are TRBV2 and TRBJ2-3; 9 bases are shared with TRBD2. The CDR3 runs 14 residues. CDR1 and CDR2 from the germline V gene are SNHLY and FYNNEI. V gave up 8 bases and J gave up 3 bases; unmatched junction bases: 6. CDR3: CASVSGGRTDTQYF. The CDR3 nucleotides are TGTGCCAGCGTCAGCGGGGGGAGGACAGATACGCAGTATTTT.